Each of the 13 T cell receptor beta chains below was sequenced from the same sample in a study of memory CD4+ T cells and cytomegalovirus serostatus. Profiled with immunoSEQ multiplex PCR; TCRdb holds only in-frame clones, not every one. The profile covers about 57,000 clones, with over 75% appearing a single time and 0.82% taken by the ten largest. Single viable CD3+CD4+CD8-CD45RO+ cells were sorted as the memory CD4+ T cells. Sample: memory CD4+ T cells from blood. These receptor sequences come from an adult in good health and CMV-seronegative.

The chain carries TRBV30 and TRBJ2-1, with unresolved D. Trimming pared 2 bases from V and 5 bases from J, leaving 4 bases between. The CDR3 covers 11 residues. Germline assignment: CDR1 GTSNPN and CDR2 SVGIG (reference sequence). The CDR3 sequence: CAWSMDNEQFF. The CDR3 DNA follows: TGTGCCTGGAGTATGGACAATGAGCAGTTCTTC.

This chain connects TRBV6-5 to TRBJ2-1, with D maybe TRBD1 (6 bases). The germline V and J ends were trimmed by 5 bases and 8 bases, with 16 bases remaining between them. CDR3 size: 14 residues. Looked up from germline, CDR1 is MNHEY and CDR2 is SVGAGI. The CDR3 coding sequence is TGTGCCAGCAGTCCCTCCTGGACAGCCCATGAGCAGTTCTTC. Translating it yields CASSPSWTAHEQFF.

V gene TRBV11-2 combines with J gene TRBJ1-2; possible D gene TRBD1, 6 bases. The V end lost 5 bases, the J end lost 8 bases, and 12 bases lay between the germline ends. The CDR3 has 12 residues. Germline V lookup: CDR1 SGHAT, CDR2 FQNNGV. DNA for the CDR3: TGTGCCAGCAGCCAGGGTGGACAGGGCTACACCTTC. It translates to CASSQGGQGYTF.

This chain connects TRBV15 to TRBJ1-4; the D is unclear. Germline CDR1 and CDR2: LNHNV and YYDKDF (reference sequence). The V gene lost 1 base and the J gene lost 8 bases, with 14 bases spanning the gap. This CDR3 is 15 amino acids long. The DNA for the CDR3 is TGTGCCACCAGCAGAGCCCAGGAGAGGAACGAAAAACTGTTTTTT. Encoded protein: CATSRAQERNEKLFF.

The CDR3 DNA sequence: TGTGCCAGCAGGGCAGGATCATGGGGGACTGAAGCTTTCTTT. Translating it yields CASRAGSWGTEAFF. V usage is TRBV25-1 and J usage is TRBJ1-1; D is possibly TRBD1 (5 bases). CDR1 and CDR2 (germline): MGHDK, SYGVNS. Trimming pared 6 bases from V and 5 bases from J, leaving 16 bases between. This CDR3 has 14 amino acids.

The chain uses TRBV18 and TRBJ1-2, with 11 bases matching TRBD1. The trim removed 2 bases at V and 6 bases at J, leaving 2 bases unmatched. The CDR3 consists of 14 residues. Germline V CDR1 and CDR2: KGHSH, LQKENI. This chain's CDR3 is CASSPGQGADGYTF. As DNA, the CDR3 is TGTGCCAGCTCACCAGGACAGGGGGCTGATGGCTACACCTTC. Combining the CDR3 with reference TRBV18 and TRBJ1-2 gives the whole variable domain NAGVMQNPRHLVRRRGQEARLRCSPMKGHSHVYWYRQLPEEGLKFMVYLQKENIIDESGMPKERFSAEFPKEGPSILRIQQVVRGDSAAYFCASSPGQGADGYTFGSGTRLTVV.

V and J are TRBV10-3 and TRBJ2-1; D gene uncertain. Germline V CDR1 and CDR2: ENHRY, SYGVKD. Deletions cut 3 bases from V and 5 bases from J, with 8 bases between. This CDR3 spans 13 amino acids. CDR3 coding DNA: TGTGCCATCAGTGACCCCGTTAACAATGAGCAGTTCTTC. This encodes CAISDPVNNEQFF.

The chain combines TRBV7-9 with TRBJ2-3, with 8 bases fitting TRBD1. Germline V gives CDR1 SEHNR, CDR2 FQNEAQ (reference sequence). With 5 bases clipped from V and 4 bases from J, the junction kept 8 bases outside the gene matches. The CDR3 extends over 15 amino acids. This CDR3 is CASSRQGRSADTQYF. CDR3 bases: TGTGCCAGCAGCCGACAGGGGAGATCCGCAGATACGCAGTATTTT.

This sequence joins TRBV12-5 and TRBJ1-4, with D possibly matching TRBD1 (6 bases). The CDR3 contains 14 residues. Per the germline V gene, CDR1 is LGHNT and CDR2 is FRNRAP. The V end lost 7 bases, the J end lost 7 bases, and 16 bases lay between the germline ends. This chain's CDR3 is CASANWGLGEKLFF. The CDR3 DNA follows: TGTGCTAGTGCTAACTGGGGGCTAGGTGAAAAACTGTTTTTT. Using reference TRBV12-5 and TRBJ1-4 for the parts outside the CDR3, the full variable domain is DARVTQTPRHKVTEMGQEVTMRCQPILGHNTVFWYRQTMMQGLELLAYFRNRAPLDDSGMPKDRFSAEMPDATLATLKIQPSEPRDSAVYFCASANWGLGEKLFFGSGTQLSVL.

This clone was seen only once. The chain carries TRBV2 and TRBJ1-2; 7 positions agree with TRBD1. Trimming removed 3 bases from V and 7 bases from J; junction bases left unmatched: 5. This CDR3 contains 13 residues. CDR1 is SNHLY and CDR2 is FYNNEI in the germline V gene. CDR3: CASSDRQGGGYTF. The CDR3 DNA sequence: TGTGCCAGCAGTGATCGGCAGGGGGGTGGCTACACCTTC.

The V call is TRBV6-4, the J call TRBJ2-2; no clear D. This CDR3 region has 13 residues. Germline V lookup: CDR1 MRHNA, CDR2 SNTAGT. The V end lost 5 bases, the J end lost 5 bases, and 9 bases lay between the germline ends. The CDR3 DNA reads TGTGCCAGCAGTCCTGTTACGACCGGGGAGCTGTTTTTT. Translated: CASSPVTTGELFF.

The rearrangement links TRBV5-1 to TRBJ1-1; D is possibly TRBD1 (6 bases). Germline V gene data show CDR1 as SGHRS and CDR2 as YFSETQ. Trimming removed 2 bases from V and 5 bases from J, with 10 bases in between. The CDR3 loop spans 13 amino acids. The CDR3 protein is CASSFHRETEAFF. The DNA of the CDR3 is TGCGCCAGCAGCTTCCACAGGGAAACTGAAGCTTTCTTT.

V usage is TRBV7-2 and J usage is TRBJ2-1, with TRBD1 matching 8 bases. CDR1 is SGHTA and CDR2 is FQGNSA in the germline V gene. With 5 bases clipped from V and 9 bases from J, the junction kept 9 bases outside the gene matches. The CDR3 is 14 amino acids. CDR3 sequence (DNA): TGTGCCAGCAGCCCAATAGGACAGGGAGGTGAGCAGTTCTTC. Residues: CASSPIGQGGEQFF.